This record concerns one TCR beta chain sequence. These data are taken from a study of OX40 agonist ivuxolimab in advanced cancers. Study summary: Ivuxolimab, an agonistic anti-OX40 (CD134) antibody, was given to patients. Of mixed ages from about 23 to 90 and averaging 60 years, the group was about 86% male.

Data came from immunoSEQ multiplex PCR; TCRdb stores just in-frame clones and leaves some out. The data show around 67,000 clones, with 80% seen just once and around 8% held by the top ten. This sequence originates from an adult with an advanced solid tumor such as melanoma, head and neck, liver or kidney cancer. Here the sequenced sample was CD4+ or CD8+ T cells sorted from blood, taken in a trial of the OX40 agonist ivuxolimab.

Here the CDR3 reads CASSVGDSFGNTIYF. For the CDR3, the DNA is TGTGCCAGCAGCGTAGGGGACTCCTTTGGAAACACCATATATTTT. The chain is built from TRBV9 and TRBJ1-3; possible D gene TRBD1, 5 bases. The CDR3 extends over 15 amino acids. Germline V gives CDR1 SGDLS, CDR2 YYNGEE. V was trimmed by 0 bases and J by 3 bases, leaving 10 bases between them.